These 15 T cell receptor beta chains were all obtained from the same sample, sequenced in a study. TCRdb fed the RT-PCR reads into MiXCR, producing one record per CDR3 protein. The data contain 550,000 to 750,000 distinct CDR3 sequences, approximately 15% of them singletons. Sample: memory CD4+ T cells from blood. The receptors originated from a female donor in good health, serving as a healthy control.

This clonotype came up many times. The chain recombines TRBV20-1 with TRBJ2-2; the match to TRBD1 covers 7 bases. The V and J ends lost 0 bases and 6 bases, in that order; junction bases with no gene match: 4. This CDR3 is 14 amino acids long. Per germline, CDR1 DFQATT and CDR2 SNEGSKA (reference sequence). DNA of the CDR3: TGCAGTGCTAGAGATAGGGGGCGCGCCGGGGAGCTGTTTTTT. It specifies CSARDRGRAGELFF.

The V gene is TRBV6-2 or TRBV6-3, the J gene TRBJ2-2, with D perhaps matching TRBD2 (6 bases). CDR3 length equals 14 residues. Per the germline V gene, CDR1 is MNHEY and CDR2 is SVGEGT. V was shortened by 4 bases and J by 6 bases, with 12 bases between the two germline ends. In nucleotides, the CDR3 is TGTGCCAGCAGTTCGGCGGGACGATCCGGGGAGCTGTTTTTT. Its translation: CASSSAGRSGELFF.

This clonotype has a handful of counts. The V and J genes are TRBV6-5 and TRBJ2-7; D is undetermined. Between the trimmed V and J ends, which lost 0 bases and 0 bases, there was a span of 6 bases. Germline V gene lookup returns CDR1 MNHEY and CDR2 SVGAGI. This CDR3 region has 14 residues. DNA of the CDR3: TGTGCCAGCAGTTACTCACAGCACTCCTACGAGCAGTACTTC. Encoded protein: CASSYSQHSYEQYF.

The CDR3 loop reads CASSSPSGGRRTEAFF. CDR3 nucleotides: TGTGCCAGCAGCTCCCCCAGCGGGGGGCGTCGCACTGAAGCTTTCTTT. The chain uses TRBV11-2 and TRBJ1-1; D perhaps matches TRBD1 (6 bases). Germline V gives CDR1 SGHAT, CDR2 FQNNGV. Between the trimmed V and J ends, which lost 4 bases and 4 bases, there was a span of 19 bases. This CDR3 region has 16 residues.

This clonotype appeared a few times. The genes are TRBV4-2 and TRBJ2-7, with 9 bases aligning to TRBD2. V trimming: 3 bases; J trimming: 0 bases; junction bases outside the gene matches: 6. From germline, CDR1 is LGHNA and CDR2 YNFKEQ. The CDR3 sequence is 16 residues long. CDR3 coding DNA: TGTGCCAGCAGCCAGAGTCTAGCGGGAAGCTCCTACGAGCAGTACTTC. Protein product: CASSQSLAGSSYEQYF.

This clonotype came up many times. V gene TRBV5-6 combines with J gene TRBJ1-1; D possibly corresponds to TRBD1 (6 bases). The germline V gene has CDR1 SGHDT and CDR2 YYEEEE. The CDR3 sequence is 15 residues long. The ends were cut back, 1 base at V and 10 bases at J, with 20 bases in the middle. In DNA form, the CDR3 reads TGTGCCAGCAGCTTGTTGGACAGTCGCGTTGCGCGAGCTTTCTTT. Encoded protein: CASSLLDSRVARAFF.

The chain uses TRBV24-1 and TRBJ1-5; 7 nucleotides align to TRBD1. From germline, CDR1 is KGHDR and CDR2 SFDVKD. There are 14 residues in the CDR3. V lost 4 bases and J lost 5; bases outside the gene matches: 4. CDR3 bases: TGTGCCACCAGTGACTACAGGGGAGATCAGCCCCAGCATTTT. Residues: CATSDYRGDQPQHF.

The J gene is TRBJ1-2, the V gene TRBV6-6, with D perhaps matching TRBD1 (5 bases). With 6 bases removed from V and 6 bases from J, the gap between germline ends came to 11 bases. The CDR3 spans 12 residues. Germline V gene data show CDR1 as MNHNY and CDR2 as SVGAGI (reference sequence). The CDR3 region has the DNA TGTGCCAGCAGGGCGTTACAGGATGGCTACACCTTC. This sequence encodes CASRALQDGYTF.

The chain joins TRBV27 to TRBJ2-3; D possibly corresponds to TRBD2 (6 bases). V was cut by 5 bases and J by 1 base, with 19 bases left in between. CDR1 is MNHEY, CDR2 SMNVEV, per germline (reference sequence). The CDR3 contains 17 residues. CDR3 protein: CASSPSGSGVGTDTQYF. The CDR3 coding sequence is TGTGCCAGCAGTCCAAGTGGTTCGGGAGTGGGCACAGATACGCAGTATTTT.

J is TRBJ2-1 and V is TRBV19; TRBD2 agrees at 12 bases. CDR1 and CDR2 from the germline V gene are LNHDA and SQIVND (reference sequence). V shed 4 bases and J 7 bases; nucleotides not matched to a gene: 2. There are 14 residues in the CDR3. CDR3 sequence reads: CASSRGTSGNEQFF. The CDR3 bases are TGTGCCAGTAGTAGAGGGACTAGCGGGAATGAGCAGTTCTTC.

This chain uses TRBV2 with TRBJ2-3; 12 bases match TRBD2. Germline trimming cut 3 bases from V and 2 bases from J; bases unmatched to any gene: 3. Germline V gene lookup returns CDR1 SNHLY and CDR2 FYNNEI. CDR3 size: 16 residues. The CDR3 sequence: CASSDGTSGYTDTQYF. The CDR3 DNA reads TGTGCCAGCAGTGATGGGACTAGCGGGTACACAGATACGCAGTATTTT.

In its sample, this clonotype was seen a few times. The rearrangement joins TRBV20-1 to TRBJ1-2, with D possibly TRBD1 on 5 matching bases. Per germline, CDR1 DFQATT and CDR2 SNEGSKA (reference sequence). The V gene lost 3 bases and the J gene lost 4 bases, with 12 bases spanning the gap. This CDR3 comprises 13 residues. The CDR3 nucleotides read TGCAGTGCTAGGTGGGGACCTGGCTATGGCTACACCTTC. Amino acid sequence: CSARWGPGYGYTF.

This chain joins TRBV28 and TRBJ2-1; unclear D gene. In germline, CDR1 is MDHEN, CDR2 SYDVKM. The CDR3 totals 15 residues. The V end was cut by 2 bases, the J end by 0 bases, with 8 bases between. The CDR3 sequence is CASSLTRSSYNEQFF. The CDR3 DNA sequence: TGTGCCAGCAGTTTAACGCGTAGCTCCTACAATGAGCAGTTCTTC.

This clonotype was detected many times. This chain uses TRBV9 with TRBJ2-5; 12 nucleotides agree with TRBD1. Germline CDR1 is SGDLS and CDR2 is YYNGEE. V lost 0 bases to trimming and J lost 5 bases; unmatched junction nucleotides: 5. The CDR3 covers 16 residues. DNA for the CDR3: TGTGCCAGCAGCGTAGGCGGGACAGGGGGCAGGGAGACCCAGTACTTC. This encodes CASSVGGTGGRETQYF. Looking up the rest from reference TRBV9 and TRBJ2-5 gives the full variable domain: DSGVTQTPKHLITATGQRVTLRCSPRSGDLSVYWYQQSLDQGLQFLIQYYNGEERAKGNILERFSAQQFPDLHSELNLSSLELGDSALYFCASSVGGTGGRETQYFGPGTRLLVL.

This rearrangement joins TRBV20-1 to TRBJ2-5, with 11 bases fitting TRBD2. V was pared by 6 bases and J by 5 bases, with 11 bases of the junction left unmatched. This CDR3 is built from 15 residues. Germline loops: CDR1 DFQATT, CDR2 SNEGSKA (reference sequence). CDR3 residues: CSADTSGGRGETQYF. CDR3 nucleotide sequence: TGCAGTGCCGATACTAGCGGGGGCCGGGGGGAGACCCAGTACTTC.